Described below is a single TCR beta chain sequence and its context. This clonotype was recorded many times. Its cognate antigen has yet to be identified. Base-call qualities are not available, and no considerably larger clone is one nucleotide away. The source of the sample is a study of spatial heterogeneity in lung cancer (dated by TCRdb to 2018 to 2020). Turning to the overall study: More beta-chain than alpha-chain transcripts were consistently detected, likely reflecting higher beta-chain transcript abundance. In the raw uncorrected reads, each unique combination of TCR and UMI appeared on average more than ten times. TCR alpha and beta repertoires were quantitatively compared across multiple tumor regions, matched nontumor lung and blood in non-small cell lung cancer. The study linked features of the TCR repertoire to counts of nonsynonymous mutations, which were determined by whole-exome sequencing of tumor tissue. At surgery, both alpha and beta chains were TCR-sequenced in 200 to 250 tumor regions, fewer than 85 matched nontumor lung samples and around 50 PBMC samples. The research as a whole found: Ubiquitous expanded tumor TCRs were found in blood more often at tumor resection than at routine follow-up. Additional single-cell paired TCR alpha and beta sequencing was considered necessary to confirm, at a functional level, the hypothesis that regional TCRs recognize regional mutations.

Libraries came from 5' RACE. Sequenced using a NextSeq 500. The TCR library protocol attached a unique molecular identifier to each TCR cDNA molecule to allow correction of PCR and sequencing errors. From the authors' description of their analysis: TCR identification, UMI-based error correction and CDR3 extraction were all carried out with Decombinator tools. Expanded TCRs were defined as those above a frequency of 2 per 1,000, corresponding to the top 1% of the tumor frequency distribution. Each repertoire was subsampled 100 times to 5,000 TCRs, after which Renyi diversity was computed with the R vegan package. To build CDR3 similarity networks, amino acid triplet string-kernel similarity was used, and CDR3s were connected when their pairwise similarity was above 0.82. TCRdb applied fastp at Q25 and MiXCR to the public reads, then kept only in-frame beta chains. Records with the same CDR3 protein are collapsed into one entry carrying the most frequent genes and DNA. The V and J calls shown here were made by TCRdb, not taken from the authors' results. The sample contains roughly 80,000 distinct CDR3 sequences, approximately 12% of them found a single time. The top ten hold under 5.5% of the sample.

What this sample's time point label stands for: sample taken at primary tumor resection. Whole RNA extracted from tumor and nontumor lung tissue, or from cryopreserved PBMC samples, was used for TCR sequencing without cell sorting. The donors were 60 to 80 patients from the lung TRACERx cohort who had early-stage, untreated non-small cell lung cancer. Only patients for whom sufficient RNA was available from at least two tumor regions were selected for TCR sequencing. CDR3 length: 15 amino acids, cysteine to phenylalanine. The CDR3 DNA has 45 bases and is translated from base 1. V and J are trimmed by 2 bases and 0 bases, and the gene matches miss 5 bases of the junction. The germline V gene provides CDR1 SGHDT and CDR2 YYEEEE.

The sequence came from a male donor with early-stage non-small cell lung cancer. The rearrangement joined TRBV5-6 to TRBJ2-7, and TRBD1 matches 7 of the central bases. Sequenced here: PBMCs, sampled at surgery. The CDR3 has the sequence CASSLGTVLSYEQYF. The nucleotide sequence is TGTGCCAGCAGCTTAGGGACAGTACTCTCCTACGAGCAGTACTTC.